A selection of T cell receptor beta chains follows, all from one sample in a study of STAT5B mutations in CD4+ large granular lymphocyte leukemia. Assay: immunoSEQ multiplex PCR; the TCRdb copy retains only in-frame clones and omits some. The sample has approximately 32,000 clones, 72% seen once. Sequencing input: CD4+ T cells from blood buffy coats. Receptors originate from a human donor in good health. Each CDR3 is given with its conserved first and last residue. Each record gives: J gene, V gene, clone size, D gene, CDR3 protein, CDR3 DNA. The D gene is left open where the match is weak. Some rows have no size entry. The others give once, few or many, or a class for an expanded clone.

>TRBJ2-3|TRBV28|.|TRBD2
CASRLTSSLTDTQYF
TGTGCCAGCCGCCTGACTAGCAGTCTCACAGATACGCAGTATTTT
>TRBJ2-2|TRBV5-1|.|TRBD1
CASGTGGSTGELFF
TGCGCCAGTGGGACAGGGGGCTCTACCGGGGAGCTGTTTTTT
>TRBJ2-3|TRBV6-5|.|.
CASSSPRGDTQYF
TGTGCCAGCAGTTCACCGAGGGGAGATACGCAGTATTTT
>TRBJ1-1|TRBV19|.|.
CASSISTVPPEAFF
TGTGCCAGTAGTATTTCGACGGTACCTCCCGAAGCTTTCTTT
>TRBJ2-4|TRBV19|.|TRBD1
CASSTQGVTKNIQYF
TGTGCCAGTAGTACCCAGGGGGTAACCAAAAACATTCAGTACTTC
>TRBJ2-3|TRBV2|.|.
CASSVTRSDTQYF
TGTGCCAGCAGTGTTACCAGGTCAGATACGCAGTATTTT
>TRBJ2-1|TRBV18|.|TRBD1
CASSPSTGGYNEQFF
TGTGCCAGCTCACCGAGTACAGGGGGTTACAATGAGCAGTTCTTC
>TRBJ1-4|TRBV2|.|.
CASSGDRGEKLFF
TGTGCCAGCAGTGGGGATCGGGGGGAAAAACTGTTTTTT
>TRBJ1-6|TRBV9|.|.
CASSDRDSPLHF
TGTGCCAGCAGCGACAGGGATTCACCCCTCCACTTT
>TRBJ2-3|TRBV5-1|.|.
CASSLELRTGTDTQYF
TGCGCCAGCAGCTTGGAACTAAGGACAGGCACAGATACGCAGTATTTT
>TRBJ2-1|TRBV2|.|.
CASKRETNEQFF
TGTGCCAGCAAAAGGGAAACGAATGAGCAGTTCTTC
>TRBJ2-1|TRBV7-2|.|.
CASSLAQGSEQFF
TGTGCCAGCAGCTTAGCCCAGGGAAGTGAGCAGTTCTTC
>TRBJ2-5|TRBV18|.|.
CASSLGYQETQYF
TGTGCCAGCTCACTCGGATACCAAGAGACCCAGTACTTC
>TRBJ2-1|TRBV13|.|TRBD2
CASSLNLAGVYEQFF
TGTGCCAGCAGCTTAAATTTAGCGGGGGTTTATGAGCAGTTCTTC
>TRBJ1-5|TRBV7-9|.|.
CASSPRWDQPQHF
TGTGCCAGCAGCCCTAGGTGGGATCAGCCCCAGCATTTT
>TRBJ2-7|TRBV6-5|.|TRBD2
CASKTAGGRQDEQYF
TGTGCCAGCAAGACAGCGGGGGGGAGGCAAGACGAGCAGTACTTC
>TRBJ1-1|TRBV4-3|.|.
CASSQALGRGSKAFF
TGCGCCAGCAGCCAAGCCTTAGGTAGGGGATCTAAAGCTTTCTTT
>TRBJ1-4|TRBV7-9|few|.
CASSWMGVSTNEKLFF
TGTGCCAGCAGCTGGATGGGCGTCTCAACTAATGAAAAACTGTTTTTT
>TRBJ2-1|TRBV7-9|.|.
CASSFDPGAYNEQFF
TGTGCCAGCAGCTTCGACCCGGGAGCCTACAATGAGCAGTTCTTC
>TRBJ2-3|TRBV2|.|TRBD2
CASSSASGGASTDTQYF
TGTGCCAGCAGTTCGGCTAGCGGGGGAGCCAGCACAGATACGCAGTATTTT
>TRBJ2-3|TRBV10-1|once|.
CASSDLTGTGDTQYF
TGCGCCAGCAGTGACCTGACAGGGACTGGAGATACGCAGTATTTT
>TRBJ1-1|TRBV7-9|.|.
CASYQTGRNTEAFF
TGTGCCAGCTACCAGACAGGACGGAACACTGAAGCTTTCTTT
>TRBJ2-2|TRBV2|once|.
CASSEILPPRELFF
TGTGCCAGCAGTGAAATACTGCCACCAAGGGAGCTGTTTTTT
>TRBJ1-5|TRBV19|few|TRBD1
CASSSGGLNQPQHF
TGTGCCAGTTCCTCAGGGGGCCTCAATCAGCCCCAGCATTTT
>TRBJ2-7|TRBV2|.|TRBD1
CASSTPGTGLRDEQYF
TGTGCCAGCAGCACCCCGGGGACAGGGCTCCGTGACGAGCAGTACTTC
>TRBJ2-7|TRBV6-5|.|.
CASSYSGQGGYEQYF
TGTGCCAGCAGTTACTCGGGGCAGGGGGGTTACGAGCAGTACTTC
>TRBJ1-3|TRBV9|.|.
CASSVSGSSGNTIYF
TGTGCCAGCAGCGTTTCGGGCTCCTCTGGAAACACCATATATTTT
>TRBJ2-7|TRBV14|.|.
CASSRYRESEQYF
TGTGCCAGCAGCCGATACAGGGAATCCGAGCAGTACTTC
>TRBJ1-2|TRBV7-2|.|TRBD1
CASSLETGNYGYTF
TGTGCCAGCAGCCTGGAGACAGGGAACTATGGCTACACCTTC
>TRBJ1-6|TRBV6-6|few|TRBD1
CASRPGTGESPLHF
TGTGCCAGCAGGCCCGGGACAGGGGAATCACCCCTCCACTTT
>TRBJ2-3|TRBV9|.|.
CASSPTRLPDTQYF
TGTGCCAGCAGCCCCACGCGGCTTCCAGATACGCAGTATTTT
>TRBJ2-2|TRBV9|.|TRBD2
CASSVGGGANTGELFF
TGTGCCAGCAGCGTAGGCGGGGGGGCGAACACCGGGGAGCTGTTTTTT
>TRBJ2-1|TRBV7-2|.|.
CASSLGSQGRYEQFF
TGTGCCAGCAGCTTAGGGTCACAGGGACGGTATGAGCAGTTCTTC
>TRBJ2-2|TRBV28|.|.
CASRIGRNTGELFF
TGTGCCAGCAGGATTGGGAGAAACACCGGGGAGCTGTTTTTT
>TRBJ1-6|TRBV19|few|.
CASSMVSGGGRLYNSPLHF
TGTGCCAGTAGTATGGTCTCGGGCGGAGGCCGCCTTTATAATTCACCCCTCCACTTT
>TRBJ2-1|TRBV15|.|TRBD1
CATSRVQGQAWFF
TGTGCCACCAGCAGAGTTCAGGGACAGGCGTGGTTCTTC
>TRBJ1-2|TRBV2|.|TRBD1
CASSAANQGAGGYTF
TGTGCCAGCAGTGCCGCCAACCAGGGGGCGGGAGGCTACACCTTC
>TRBJ1-1|TRBV7-9|.|TRBD1
CASSLVYMTGRGTEAFF
TGTGCCAGCAGCTTAGTGTACATGACAGGGCGGGGGACTGAAGCTTTCTTT
>TRBJ2-7|TRBV7-2|few|TRBD1
CASSPGQGATYEQYF
TGTGCCAGCAGCCCGGGACAGGGGGCAACCTACGAGCAGTACTTC
>TRBJ1-1|TRBV6-6|.|.
CASSSGRRMNTEAFF
TGTGCCAGCAGTTCCGGCCGACGCATGAACACTGAAGCTTTCTTT
>TRBJ1-2|TRBV6-6|.|.
CASSSKSPRDIIF
TGTGCCAGCAGCTCTAAAAGCCCCCGGGACATAATCTTC
>TRBJ1-5|TRBV6-6|few|TRBD1
CASSYSTGEGNQPQHF
TGTGCCAGCAGTTACTCGACAGGGGAGGGTAATCAGCCCCAGCATTTT
>TRBJ1-5|TRBV30|.|.
CAWSVLGGGNQPQHF
TGTGCCTGGAGTGTACTGGGGGGTGGCAATCAGCCCCAGCATTTT
>TRBJ1-4|TRBV5-6|.|.
CASSQRLTNEKLFF
TGTGCCAGCAGCCAAAGACTCACTAATGAAAAACTGTTTTTT
>TRBJ1-1|TRBV5-1|.|.
CASSLEGVNTEAFF
TGCGCCAGCAGCTTGGAGGGAGTGAACACTGAAGCTTTCTTT
>TRBJ1-5|TRBV2|few|.
CASNKEGGSNQPQHF
TGTGCCAGCAATAAAGAAGGGGGAAGCAATCAGCCCCAGCATTTT
>TRBJ1-1|TRBV7-2|few|.
CASSSTGTEAFF
TGTGCCAGCAGCTCCACGGGCACTGAAGCTTTCTTT
>TRBJ2-3|TRBV9|.|TRBD2
CASSVVALAGFSTDTQYF
TGTGCCAGCAGCGTAGTGGCCCTAGCGGGTTTTAGCACAGATACGCAGTATTTT
>TRBJ1-4|TRBV4-3|.|.
CASSQMLANEKLFF
TGCGCCAGCAGCCAAATGTTAGCTAATGAAAAACTGTTTTTT
>TRBJ1-1|TRBV6-5|once|TRBD1
CASSRGTANTEAFF
TGTGCCAGCAGTCGGGGGACAGCGAACACTGAAGCTTTCTTT
>TRBJ2-3|TRBV21-1|.|.
CAMARRGRTDTQYF
TGTGCCATGGCGCGACGGGGCCGCACAGATACGCAGTATTTT
>TRBJ1-1|TRBV7-8|few|.
CASSQAGVNTEAFF
TGTGCCAGCAGCCAGGCGGGGGTTAACACTGAAGCTTTCTTT
>TRBJ1-6|TRBV7-9|.|.
CASSLAKGDSTGNSPLHF
TGTGCCAGCAGCTTAGCGAAGGGGGATTCAACAGGGAATTCACCCCTCCACTTT
>TRBJ2-2|TRBV7-6|.|TRBD2
CASSPGAGVNTGELFF
TGTGCCAGCAGCCCCGGAGCGGGGGTGAACACCGGGGAGCTGTTTTTT